The 20 T cell receptor beta chains listed next were all sequenced from one sample in a study of cytomegalovirus exposure and HLA in healthy donors. Amplification used 60 Vbeta primers and 13 Jbeta primers. Assay: immunoSEQ multiplex PCR; the TCRdb copy retains only in-frame clones and omits some. The repertoire holds approximately 190,000 clones, roughly 82% seen once, with roughly 2.8% in the top ten. The sample was PBMCs. All receptors derive from a woman aged 50 to 60 in good health and CMV-seropositive.

V and J are TRBV11-3 and TRBJ2-1, with 7 bases identical to TRBD1. V was clipped by 5 bases and J by 8 bases; unmatched bases: 12. Germline CDR1 reads SGHNT; CDR2 reads YENEEA. The CDR3 runs to 15 residues. CDR3 sequence (DNA): TGTGCCAGCAGCCCAAGACAGGGACGGACAGATGAGCAGTTCTTC. Its protein product is CASSPRQGRTDEQFF. The variable domain in full, completed from reference TRBV11-3 and TRBJ2-1, reads EAGVVQSPRYKIIEKKQPVAFWCNPISGHNTLYWYLQNLGQGPELLIRYENEEAVDDSQLPKDRFSAERLKGVDSTLKIQPAELGDSAVYLCASSPRQGRTDEQFFGPGTRLTVL.

The V gene is TRBV6-1, the J gene TRBJ2-3; D not resolved. The CDR3 totals 15 residues. V lost 4 bases, J lost 1 base, and 12 bases lay in between. CDR1 is MNHNS, CDR2 SASEGT, per germline. The CDR3 region is CASSAGYARTDTQYF. The CDR3 region has the DNA TGTGCCAGCAGTGCCGGGTACGCCCGCACAGATACGCAGTATTTT.

The V gene is TRBV25-1, the J gene TRBJ2-5; 7 bases match TRBD1. V lost 1 base, J lost 4 bases, and 6 bases stayed unmatched. Germline-derived CDR1 and CDR2 are MGHDK and SYGVNS. CDR3 size: 15 residues. This chain's CDR3 is CASSESTGKGETQYF. The CDR3 DNA reads TGTGCCAGCAGTGAATCGACAGGGAAGGGAGAGACCCAGTACTTC.

This sequence joins TRBV5-4 and TRBJ2-3, with TRBD2 matching over 7 bases. The V segment lost 2 bases and the J segment 3 bases; nucleotides outside the gene matches: 6. CDR3 size: 15 residues. Germline-derived CDR1 and CDR2 are SGHNT and YYREEE (reference sequence). CDR3 DNA: TGTGCCAGCAGCTTCACGGGGAGGGAGACAGATACGCAGTATTTT. Translating it yields CASSFTGRETDTQYF. The full variable domain, with the rest looked up from reference TRBV5-4 and TRBJ2-3, is ETGVTQSPTHLIKTRGQQVTLRCSSQSGHNTVSWYQQALGQGPQFIFQYYREEENGRGNFPPRFSGLQFPNYSSELNVNALELDDSALYLCASSFTGRETDTQYFGPGTRLTVL.

J is TRBJ1-1 and V is TRBV6-6, with D possibly being TRBD1 (6 bases). Germline assignment: CDR1 MNHNY and CDR2 SVGAGI (reference sequence). V dropped 2 bases and J dropped 4 bases, with 14 bases sitting between them. The CDR3 is 15 residues long. CDR3 region: CASSYGTGTVTEAFF. For the CDR3, the DNA is TGTGCCAGCAGTTACGGTACAGGGACGGTCACTGAAGCTTTCTTT.

The V call is TRBV19, the J call TRBJ2-7; 7 bases fit TRBD1. V shed 2 bases and J 2 bases; nucleotides not matched to a gene: 6. The CDR3 length is 15 residues. Germline V CDR1 and CDR2: LNHDA, SQIVND (reference sequence). CDR3: CASSIQPGGPYEQYF. The CDR3 coding sequence is TGTGCCAGTAGTATACAACCAGGGGGACCCTACGAGCAGTACTTC.

This chain joins TRBV10-3 and TRBJ1-4, with D maybe TRBD1 (5 bases). The CDR3 runs 13 residues. Trimming stripped 10 bases from V and 8 bases from J, with 17 bases between. Germline assignment: CDR1 ENHRY and CDR2 SYGVKD. The CDR3 sequence: CATCPGAGEKLFF. The CDR3 bases are TGTGCCACCTGCCCGGGAGCAGGGGAAAAACTGTTTTTT.

The rearrangement links TRBV19 to TRBJ1-6, with TRBD1 matching over 8 bases. Germline CDR1 and CDR2: LNHDA and SQIVND (reference sequence). The CDR3 totals 16 residues. V gave up 0 bases and J gave up 5 bases; unmatched junction bases: 3. The CDR3 is CASSIDYRGNNSPLHF. DNA of the CDR3: TGTGCCAGTAGTATAGATTACAGGGGGAATAATTCACCCCTCCACTTT.

The chain uses TRBV7-2 and TRBJ1-1, with 7 bases fitting TRBD1. The CDR3 runs 14 residues. The J segment lost 4 bases and the V segment lost 5 bases, leaving 7 bases of the junction unmatched. Germline CDR1 SGHTA, CDR2 FQGNSA. The chain's CDR3 is CASSLLDRPTEAFF. DNA for the CDR3: TGTGCCAGCAGCCTTTTGGACAGGCCCACTGAAGCTTTCTTT. Looking up the rest from reference TRBV7-2 and TRBJ1-1 gives the full variable domain: GAGVSQSPSNKVTEKGKDVELRCDPISGHTALYWYRQSLGQGLEFLIYFQGNSAPDKSGLPSDRFSAERTGGSVSTLTIQRTQQEDSAVYLCASSLLDRPTEAFFGQGTRLTVV.

The rearrangement uses TRBV7-8 and TRBJ1-3, with D hard to call. The CDR3 consists of 18 residues. Germline assignment: CDR1 SGHVS and CDR2 FQNEAQ. Between the trimmed V and J ends, which lost 1 base and 1 base, there was a span of 17 bases. This chain's CDR3 is CASSLGLRGSGSGNTIYF. The DNA for the CDR3 is TGTGCCAGCAGCTTAGGGCTTCGGGGAAGCGGATCTGGAAACACCATATATTTT.

Comments on this clone: A read error may produce the germline difference seen at one junction end. The rearrangement joins TRBV7-9 to TRBJ1-2; TRBD1 matches at 7 bases. The V gene's germline CDR1 is SEHNR and CDR2 FQNEAQ (reference sequence). The CDR3 spans 14 residues. The CDR3 here is CSSSLGIDRVIYTF. The CDR3 coding sequence is TGTTCCAGCAGCTTAGGAATCGACAGGGTAATCTACACCTTC.

This sequence joins TRBV29-1 and TRBJ1-1; TRBD1 aligns across 9 bases. CDR3 length: 13 amino acids. Per germline, CDR1 SQVTM and CDR2 ANQGSEA. Trimming at V came to 7 bases and at J to 6 bases, leaving 9 bases not matched to a gene. CDR3 nucleotides: TGCAGCGCCACCCGGACAGGGGCCGCTGAAGCTTTCTTT. Its protein product is CSATRTGAAEAFF. Variable domain in full (rest from reference TRBV29-1 and TRBJ1-1): SAVISQKPSRDICQRGTSLTIQCQVDSQVTMMFWYRQQPGQSLTLIATANQGSEATYESGFVIDKFPISRPNLTFSTLTVSNMSPEDSSIYLCSATRTGAAEAFFGQGTRLTVV.

The chain employs TRBV6-5 and TRBJ1-5; D is undetermined. Deletions cut 0 bases from V and 1 base from J, with 7 bases between. The CDR3 consists of 15 residues. Germline V lookup: CDR1 MNHEY, CDR2 SVGAGI. The CDR3 nucleotides are TGTGCCAGCAGTTACTCGAGGCAGAGCAATCAGCCCCAGCATTTT. Residues: CASSYSRQSNQPQHF.

This clone appeared once. The CDR3 protein is CASSVAGAESTDTQYF. In DNA, the CDR3 is TGTGCCAGCAGCGTAGCAGGGGCCGAGAGCACAGATACGCAGTATTTT. The rearrangement uses TRBV9 and TRBJ2-3; possible D gene TRBD1, 6 bases. The V gene's germline CDR1 is SGDLS and CDR2 YYNGEE. The CDR3 spans 16 residues. Trimming left V 0 bases short and J 0 bases short, with 11 bases between.

This clone was found a few times. This rearrangement joins TRBV10-3 to TRBJ2-7; 7 bases match TRBD1. Germline V lookup: CDR1 ENHRY, CDR2 SYGVKD. Losses at the gene ends were 3 bases for V and 5 bases for J; bases not matched to a gene: 4. The CDR3 runs to 13 residues. CDR3 protein: CAISENRGHEQYF. For the CDR3, the DNA is TGTGCCATCAGTGAAAACAGGGGCCACGAGCAGTACTTC.

This clone was seen only once. This chain's CDR3 is CASSVEWGGLSGTQYF. The DNA of the CDR3 is TGTGCCAGCAGCGTAGAATGGGGGGGGTTGAGCGGGACCCAGTACTTC. This chain joins TRBV9 and TRBJ2-5; 7 bases map to TRBD2. The CDR3 loop spans 16 amino acids. The germline CDR1 and CDR2 sequences are SGDLS and YYNGEE. The V segment lost 0 bases and the J segment 7 bases; nucleotides outside the gene matches: 12.

Of note for this clone: One end of the junction does not line up with germline, which may come from a read error. This rearrangement joins TRBV4-1 to TRBJ1-2; TRBD1 matches 10 bases. CDR1 is MGHRA, CDR2 YSYEKL, per germline. This CDR3 region has 14 residues. Written as DNA, the CDR3 is TGTGCCAGCAGGTGGACAGGGGGTGACTATGGCTACACCTTC. Its protein is CASRWTGGDYGYTF.

The chain joins TRBV4-2 to TRBJ1-1; 7 bases align to TRBD1. This CDR3 comprises 16 residues. Germline V gene sequence: CDR1 LGHNA, CDR2 YNFKEQ. V trimming: 2 bases; J trimming: 5 bases; junction bases outside the gene matches: 11. CDR3 DNA: TGTGCCAGCAGCCAACCCGCCGGGACAGCGAGTACTGAAGCTTTCTTT. Protein product: CASSQPAGTASTEAFF.

The chain uses TRBV5-4 and TRBJ2-3, with a possible D match to TRBD1 (5 bases). Between the trimmed V and J ends, which lost 0 bases and 3 bases, there was a span of 11 bases. CDR3 length: 15 residues. Germline CDR1 SGHNT, CDR2 YYREEE (reference sequence). The CDR3 DNA reads TGTGCCAGCAGCTTGGGTCAGGGTTTAACAGATACGCAGTATTTT. Protein sequence: CASSLGQGLTDTQYF.

The chain couples TRBV29-1 to TRBJ2-2, with 9 bases identical to TRBD2. The CDR3 consists of 14 residues. V lost 4 bases, J lost 2 bases, and 2 bases stayed unmatched. Germline CDR1 is SQVTM and CDR2 is ANQGSEA. CDR3 loop: CSVGRGGNTGELFF. The CDR3 DNA reads as TGCAGCGTTGGGCGGGGGGGAAACACCGGGGAGCTGTTTTTT.